This T cell receptor beta chain originates from a study of PD-1 blockade in classical Hodgkin lymphoma (dated by TCRdb to the early 2020s). About the full investigation: Nivolumab dosing was 3 mg/kg intravenously every 2 weeks, continuing until either disease progression or unacceptable toxicity. To define a peripheral blood immune signature of response to PD-1 blockade in classical Hodgkin lymphoma, the study combined TCR beta sequencing with CyTOF.

A remark on this clone: Its antigen target is currently unknown. Per-base quality was not reported, and no clone a single base away is much larger than it.

The Qiagen DNeasy kit was used to extract genomic DNA both from unsorted PBMCs and from the negatively selected CD4+ and CD8+ fractions. Amplification of TCR beta CDR3 regions was done by immunoSEQ multiplex PCR with primers that anneal to V and J segments. A synthetic immune receptor repertoire was used to minimize amplification bias, and any remaining bias was removed computationally after sequencing. As for the original processing: Repertoire diversity was quantified as the Shannon entropy index using custom Python scripts. Unsorted, CD4+ and CD8+ repertoires were analyzed separately, except for combined analyses in which CD4+ and CD8+ sequences were merged in silico. Clonal expansion was defined as a frequency increase of at least 2-fold after treatment compared with C1D1, and clones undetected at baseline were assigned a pseudocount of 0.5. Clones with 0 or 1 copy at C1D1 were defined as singleton clones, while clones with 2 or more copies were defined as non-singleton clones. Clones expanded in unsorted samples were labelled as CD4+, CD8+ or unknown by matching protein sequences in sorted samples from the same patient. Wilcoxon tests on paired samples were used to test changes in diversity from C1D1 to C4D1. TCRdb holds this immuneACCESS table with in-frame rearrangements only. Some clones are missing; in checked studies, unresolved V genes explain under half, and the rest has no known cause. That table furnishes V, J and clone size, whereas the DNA furnished D and trimming. The sample records some 95,000 clones, roughly 89% of which are singletons. The leading ten clones occupy roughly 10% of the sample.

The sample's time point label is to be understood as: cycle 2 day 1 (C2D1) of nivolumab. Relapse after autologous stem cell transplantation had occurred in all trial patients, and cohorts A, B and C were distinguished by prior brentuximab vedotin exposure. The trial cohort comprised roughly 50 patients with relapsed/refractory classical Hodgkin lymphoma whose best overall responses were complete response, partial response or progressive disease. In the multi-cohort phase II CheckMate 205 trial, trial patients received single-agent nivolumab. Best overall response was determined by an independent review committee according to the 2007 International Working Group response criteria. Trial PBMCs were collected just before the start of nivolumab (C1D1) and during therapy at cycle 2 day 1 and cycle 4 day 1. Peripheral blood was collected in 8 mL Vacutainer Cell Preparation Tubes, from which PBMCs were isolated by centrifugation and then cryopreserved.

General conclusions and limits of the study: CD4+ but not CD8+ TCR diversity rose significantly by C4D1 (p=0.0027 vs p=0.16), most apparent in complete responders (p=0.02). Trial patients achieving complete response had baseline diversity similar to newly diagnosed patients, whereas partial responders and progressors had significantly lower diversity. Baseline TCR diversity was reported to be lower in newly diagnosed patients than in healthy donors, and even lower in relapsed/refractory patients. Only a single clinical trial cohort was studied, and what caused the repertoire differences, possibly disease activity or prior therapy, remained undefined. Lower diversity was observed in patients in whom nivolumab was started less than 1 year after ASCT, and these patients were excluded from later analyses so that confounding by immune reconstitution would be avoided.

The sequences come from peripheral blood mononuclear cells (PBMCs), collected before the second cycle of nivolumab. This receptor was identified in a human donor with classical Hodgkin lymphoma.

The nucleotide sequence reads TGTGCCAGCAGCTTTCGGACTAGCGGGAGCGGGCAGTTCTTC. Its amino acids are CASSFRTSGSGQFF. The chain couples TRBV5-8 to TRBJ2-1, with TRBD2 matching 13 junction bases. V and J are trimmed by 2 bases and 12 bases, and the gene matches miss 5 bases of the junction. The CDR3, from cysteine to phenylalanine, totals 14 residues. Only the CDR3 region is kept as DNA, spanning 42 bases read in frame from base 1. From a lookup of the germline V gene, CDR1 and CDR2 are SGHTS and YDEGEE.